This T cell receptor (beta chain) appears in the sequencing data of a study of control samples from healthy donors and cancer patients (dated by TCRdb to 2020 to 2022). CDR1 SGHDN and CDR2 FVKESK were looked up in the germline V gene. The CDR3 holds 12 amino acids from the cysteine to the phenylalanine. Here the CDR3 DNA is all that survives: 36 bases in frame from base 1. V lost 0 bases and J lost 5 bases; the stretch between them is 4 bases long. By sample share, this clone is medium-sized (0.01 to 0.1%). Its antigen specificity is not known. No quality values exist for individual bases; no much larger clone is one base distant. Receptor amplification or capture employed the immunoSEQ multiplex PCR assay. The source is immuneACCESS, and TCRdb retained only in-frame sequences with V and J called. Part of the clones is not carried over; for the studies checked, unresolved V genes explain less than half of this, and the remainder is unexplained. Counted in this sample were around 49,000 clones; about 92% of them appeared once. The top ten clones comprise around 1.6% of the sample.

The sample consisted of PBMCs. This chain joins TRBV14 to TRBJ2-5; the D gene identity is not certain. The source is a man in his forties with colorectal cancer. The DNA sequence is TGTGCCAGCAGCCAAGATTGGGAGACCCAGTACTTC. Protein translation: CASSQDWETQYF.